The rows below give T cell receptor beta chains drawn from one sample of a study of shared clonotypes between healthy human individuals. This table comes from immunoSEQ multiplex PCR, and its TCRdb copy is limited to in-frame clones, with some not included. The table records about 1.5 million clones, under 99% of them present only once. Sequencing input: naive CD4+ T cells sorted from blood. These receptors were obtained from a man aged 30 to 39 in good health. Both conserved end residues are part of each CDR3. The order of the fields is V gene, clone size, J gene, D gene, CDR3 protein, CDR3 DNA. A D gene is named only where the DNA matches it firmly. Not all rows give a size; the values are once, few, many and, for expanded clones, a class.

TRBV27	-	TRBJ2-3	-	CASSLGQYRDTQYF	TGTGCCAGCAGTTTAGGTCAATACAGAGATACGCAGTATTTT
TRBV29-1	-	TRBJ2-1	TRBD2	CSVEGASGRLYSYNEQFF	TGCAGCGTTGAAGGGGCTAGCGGGAGGTTATACTCCTACAATGAGCAGTTCTTC
TRBV7-2	-	TRBJ2-7	-	CASSLVASKRHEQYF	TGTGCCAGCAGCTTAGTGGCCTCCAAAAGGCACGAGCAGTACTTC
TRBV9	-	TRBJ2-7	-	CASSAGQIGREQYF	TGTGCCAGCAGCGCCGGCCAAATTGGGCGCGAGCAGTACTTC
TRBV7-6	-	TRBJ2-7	-	CASSPRAGSSYEQYF	TGTGCCAGCAGCCCCCGGGCAGGGAGCTCCTACGAGCAGTACTTC
TRBV2	-	TRBJ2-4	TRBD1	CASSWTGEGNIQYF	TGTGCCAGCAGTTGGACAGGGGAAGGGAACATTCAGTACTTC
TRBV30	-	TRBJ1-1	-	CAEAYTNTEAFF	TGTGCCGAGGCATACACGAACACTGAAGCTTTCTTT
TRBV18	-	TRBJ2-4	TRBD1	CASSPTGDIKNIQYF	TGTGCCAGCTCACCCACAGGGGACATCAAAAACATTCAGTACTTC
TRBV6-6	-	TRBJ1-5	-	CASSSQGDQPQHF	TGTGCCAGCAGTTCTCAGGGTGATCAGCCCCAGCATTTT
TRBV19	once	TRBJ1-2	TRBD1	CATRPGTGDGYTF	TGTGCCACCAGACCCGGGACAGGGGATGGCTACACCTTC
TRBV6-5	-	TRBJ2-7	-	CASSYRGLILDEQYF	TGTGCCAGCAGTTACCGGGGACTGATTTTGGACGAGCAGTACTTC
TRBV14	-	TRBJ2-7	TRBD1	CASSSPGTGSHYEQYF	TGTGCCAGCAGCTCCCCCGGGACAGGTTCCCACTACGAGCAGTACTTC
TRBV6-6	-	TRBJ1-3	-	CASRNHRAGNTIYF	TGTGCCAGCAGAAATCACAGGGCTGGAAACACCATATATTTT
TRBV5-1	-	TRBJ2-7	-	CASSLASGAYEQYF	TGCGCCAGCAGCTTGGCCTCAGGGGCCTACGAGCAGTACTTC
TRBV5-1	-	TRBJ2-3	TRBD1	CASSTRDSSTDTQYF	TGCGCCAGCAGCACCCGGGACAGCTCCACAGATACGCAGTATTTT
TRBV5-1	-	TRBJ1-1	TRBD1	CASSTRQGNTEAFF	TGCGCCAGCAGCACCCGACAGGGGAACACTGAAGCTTTCTTT
TRBV29-1	-	TRBJ2-1	-	CSVVPVSSYNEQFF	TGCAGCGTTGTCCCCGTCAGCTCCTACAATGAGCAGTTCTTC
TRBV11-2	-	TRBJ2-1	TRBD2	CASSLISGRAWNEQFF	TGTGCCAGCAGCTTAATTAGCGGGAGGGCGTGGAATGAGCAGTTCTTC
TRBV7-9	-	TRBJ1-2	-	CASSLGHAIGENGYTF	TGTGCCAGCAGCTTAGGCCACGCAATTGGGGAAAATGGCTACACCTTC
TRBV12-5	once	TRBJ1-5	TRBD1	CASGKRSRTGGRNQPQHF	TGTGCTAGTGGTAAACGGAGTAGGACAGGCGGTCGCAATCAGCCCCAGCATTTT
TRBV9	-	TRBJ2-1	-	CASSVEGSNEQFF	TGTGCCAGCAGCGTAGAGGGAAGCAATGAGCAGTTCTTC
TRBV10-3	-	TRBJ2-1	TRBD1	CAISRQGISITHNEQFF	TGTGCCATCAGCAGACAGGGAATCTCAATTACGCACAATGAGCAGTTCTTC
TRBV5-1	-	TRBJ2-3	-	CASSSYMGRTDTQYF	TGCGCCAGCAGCTCTTACATGGGACGCACAGATACGCAGTATTTT
TRBV29-1	-	TRBJ2-3	TRBD1	CSVEGEQTGGVTDTQYF	TGCAGCGTTGAAGGGGAGCAGACAGGGGGCGTCACAGATACGCAGTATTTT
TRBV7-9	-	TRBJ1-1	-	CASSFGGPRDLRIRAFF	TGTGCCAGCAGCTTCGGGGGTCCCAGGGACCTCCGGATAAGGGCTTTCTTT
TRBV2	-	TRBJ2-2	-	CASRGDAGTGELFF	TGTGCCAGCAGGGGGGACGCGGGGACCGGGGAGCTGTTTTTT
TRBV18	-	TRBJ2-5	-	CASSPGGEETQYF	TGTGCCAGCTCACCAGGCGGAGAAGAGACCCAGTACTTC
TRBV19	-	TRBJ2-7	-	CASSMTSYEQYF	TGTGCCAGTAGTATGACCTCCTACGAGCAGTACTTC